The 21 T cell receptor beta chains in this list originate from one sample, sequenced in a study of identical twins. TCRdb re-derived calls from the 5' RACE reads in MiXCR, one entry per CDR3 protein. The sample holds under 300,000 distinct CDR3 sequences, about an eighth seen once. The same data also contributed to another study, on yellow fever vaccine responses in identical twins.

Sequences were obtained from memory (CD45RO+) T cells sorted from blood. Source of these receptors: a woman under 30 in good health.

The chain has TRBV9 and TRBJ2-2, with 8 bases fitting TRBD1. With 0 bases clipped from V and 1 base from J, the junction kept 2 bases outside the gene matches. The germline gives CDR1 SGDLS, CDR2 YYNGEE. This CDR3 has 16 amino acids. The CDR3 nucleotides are TGTGCCAGCAGCGTAGAACAGGGGGGGAACACCGGGGAGCTGTTTTTT. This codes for CASSVEQGGNTGELFF.

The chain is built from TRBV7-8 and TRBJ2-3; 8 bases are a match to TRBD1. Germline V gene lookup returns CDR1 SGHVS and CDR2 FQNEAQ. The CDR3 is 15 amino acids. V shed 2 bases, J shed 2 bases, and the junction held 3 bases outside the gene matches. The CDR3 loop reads CASSLWQGATDTQYF. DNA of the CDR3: TGTGCCAGCAGCTTATGGCAGGGGGCCACAGATACGCAGTATTTT. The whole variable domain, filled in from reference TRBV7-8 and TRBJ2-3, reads GAGVSQSPRYKVAKRGQDVALRCDPISGHVSLFWYQQALGQGPEFLTYFQNEAQLDKSGLPSDRFFAERPEGSVSTLKIQRTQQEDSAVYLCASSLWQGATDTQYFGPGTRLTVL.

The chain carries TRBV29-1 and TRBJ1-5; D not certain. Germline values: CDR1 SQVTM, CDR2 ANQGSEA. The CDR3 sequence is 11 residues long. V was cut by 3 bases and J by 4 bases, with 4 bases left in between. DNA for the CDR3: TGCAGCGTTGAGAAGAATCAGCCCCAGCATTTT. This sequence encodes CSVEKNQPQHF.

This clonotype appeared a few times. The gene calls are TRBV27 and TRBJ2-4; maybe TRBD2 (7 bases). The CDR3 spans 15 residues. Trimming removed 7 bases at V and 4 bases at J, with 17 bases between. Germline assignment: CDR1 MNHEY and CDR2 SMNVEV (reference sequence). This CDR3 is CASTTHGGPKNIQYF. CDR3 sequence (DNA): TGTGCCAGCACGACCCACGGGGGGCCTAAAAACATTCAGTACTTC.

This CDR3 is CSVWGARSTEAFF. CDR3 in DNA: TGCAGCGTTTGGGGGGCGCGTAGCACTGAAGCTTTCTTT. The chain has TRBV29-1 and TRBJ1-1, with a weak D call TRBD1 (6 bases). V gave up 5 bases and J gave up 4 bases, with 14 bases separating them. CDR1 SQVTM and CDR2 ANQGSEA come from the germline V gene. The CDR3 consists of 13 residues. Full variable domain (outside the CDR3, taken from reference TRBV29-1 and TRBJ1-1): SAVISQKPSRDICQRGTSLTIQCQVDSQVTMMFWYRQQPGQSLTLIATANQGSEATYESGFVIDKFPISRPNLTFSTLTVSNMSPEDSSIYLCSVWGARSTEAFFGQGTRLTVV.

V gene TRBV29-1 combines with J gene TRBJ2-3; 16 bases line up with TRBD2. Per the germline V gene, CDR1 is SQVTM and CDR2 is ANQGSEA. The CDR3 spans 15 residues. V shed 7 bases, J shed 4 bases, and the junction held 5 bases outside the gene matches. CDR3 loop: CSAVGLAGGPDTQYF. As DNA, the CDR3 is TGCAGCGCAGTGGGACTAGCGGGGGGGCCAGATACGCAGTATTTT.

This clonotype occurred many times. The CDR3 region is CASSGHVGAEAFF. Here the CDR3 DNA reads TGCGCCAGCAGCGGTCACGTGGGGGCTGAAGCTTTCTTT. The chain uses TRBV5-1 and TRBJ1-1; the D gene is possibly TRBD1 (5 bases). The CDR3 covers 13 residues. Trimming removed 4 bases from V and 6 bases from J, with 13 bases in between. Germline assignment: CDR1 SGHRS and CDR2 YFSETQ.

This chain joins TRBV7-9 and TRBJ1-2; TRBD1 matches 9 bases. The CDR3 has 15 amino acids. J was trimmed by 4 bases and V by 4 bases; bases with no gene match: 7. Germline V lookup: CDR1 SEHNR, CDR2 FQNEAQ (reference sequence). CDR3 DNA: TGTGCCAGCAGCTCAACCGGGACAGGGCCCTATGGCTACACCTTC. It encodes CASSSTGTGPYGYTF.

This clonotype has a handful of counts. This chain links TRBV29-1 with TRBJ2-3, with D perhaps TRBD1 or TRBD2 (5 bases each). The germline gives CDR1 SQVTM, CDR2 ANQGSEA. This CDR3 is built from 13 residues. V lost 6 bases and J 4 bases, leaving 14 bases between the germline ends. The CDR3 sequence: CSVFRELADTQYF. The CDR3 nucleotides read TGCAGCGTGTTCAGGGAGTTGGCAGATACGCAGTATTTT.

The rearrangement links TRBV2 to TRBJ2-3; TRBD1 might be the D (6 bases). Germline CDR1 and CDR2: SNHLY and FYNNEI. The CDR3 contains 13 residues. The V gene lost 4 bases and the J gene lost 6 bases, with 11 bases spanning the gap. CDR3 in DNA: TGTGCCAGCAGTGGGGACACGCCGGATACGCAGTATTTT. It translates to CASSGDTPDTQYF.

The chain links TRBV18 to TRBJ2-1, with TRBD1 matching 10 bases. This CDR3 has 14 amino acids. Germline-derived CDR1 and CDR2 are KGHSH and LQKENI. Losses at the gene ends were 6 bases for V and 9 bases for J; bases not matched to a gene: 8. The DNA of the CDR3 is TGTGCCAGCTCCCCGGGACAGGGGTTGGGTGAGCAGTTCTTC. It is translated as CASSPGQGLGEQFF.

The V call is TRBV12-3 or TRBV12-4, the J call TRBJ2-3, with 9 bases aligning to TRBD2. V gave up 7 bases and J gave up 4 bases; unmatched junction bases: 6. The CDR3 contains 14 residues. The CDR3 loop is CASIIAGVADTQYF. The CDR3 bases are TGTGCCAGCATCATAGCGGGAGTGGCAGATACGCAGTATTTT.

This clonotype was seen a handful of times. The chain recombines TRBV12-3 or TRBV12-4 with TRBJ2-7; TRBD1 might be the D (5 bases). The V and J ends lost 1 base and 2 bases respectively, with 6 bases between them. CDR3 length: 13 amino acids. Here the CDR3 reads CASSLGTTYEQYF. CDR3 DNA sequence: TGTGCCAGCAGTTTAGGGACAACCTACGAGCAGTACTTC.

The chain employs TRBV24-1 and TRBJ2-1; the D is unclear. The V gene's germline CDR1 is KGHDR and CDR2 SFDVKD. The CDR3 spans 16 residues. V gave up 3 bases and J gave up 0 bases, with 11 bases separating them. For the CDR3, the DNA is TGTGCCACCAGTGATGTGCTAACGAGCTCCTACAATGAGCAGTTCTTC. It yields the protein CATSDVLTSSYNEQFF.

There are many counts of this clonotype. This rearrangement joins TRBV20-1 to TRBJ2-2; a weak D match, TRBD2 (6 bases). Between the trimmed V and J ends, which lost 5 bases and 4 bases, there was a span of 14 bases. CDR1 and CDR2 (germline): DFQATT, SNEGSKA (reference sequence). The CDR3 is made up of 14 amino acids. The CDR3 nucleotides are TGCAGTGCTCGACGATCTAGCGTCACCGGGGAGCTGTTTTTT. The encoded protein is CSARRSSVTGELFF.

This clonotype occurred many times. The chain's CDR3 is CSAPRLAGAKDTQYF. In DNA, the CDR3 is TGCAGTGCTCCCAGACTAGCGGGAGCTAAGGATACGCAGTATTTT. The chain links TRBV20-1 to TRBJ2-3, with 12 positions matching TRBD2. The trim removed 5 bases at V and 6 bases at J, leaving 9 bases unmatched. Germline V gene data show CDR1 as DFQATT and CDR2 as SNEGSKA (reference sequence). CDR3 length: 15 amino acids.

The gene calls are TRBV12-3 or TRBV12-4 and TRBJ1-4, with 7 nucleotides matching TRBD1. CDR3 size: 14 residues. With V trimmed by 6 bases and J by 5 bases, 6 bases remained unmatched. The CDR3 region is CASSDTGVNEKLFF. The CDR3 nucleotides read TGTGCCAGCAGCGATACAGGGGTCAATGAAAAACTGTTTTTT.

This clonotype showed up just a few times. CDR3 residues: CASSRGEVTDTQYF. The CDR3 DNA is TGTGCCAGCAGCCGGGGGGAGGTAACAGATACGCAGTATTTT. The rearrangement joins TRBV28 to TRBJ2-3; 7 bases agree with TRBD2. This CDR3 is 14 amino acids long. V was clipped by 6 bases and J by 3 bases; unmatched bases: 6. The germline CDR1 and CDR2 sequences are MDHEN and SYDVKM.

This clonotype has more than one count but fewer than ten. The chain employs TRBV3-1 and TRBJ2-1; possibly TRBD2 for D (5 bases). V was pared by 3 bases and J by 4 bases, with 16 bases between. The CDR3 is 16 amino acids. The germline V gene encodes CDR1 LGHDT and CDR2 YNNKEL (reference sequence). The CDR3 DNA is TGTGCCAGCAGCCACTGGGTCCCCCGGGATTACAATGAGCAGTTCTTC. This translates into CASSHWVPRDYNEQFF.

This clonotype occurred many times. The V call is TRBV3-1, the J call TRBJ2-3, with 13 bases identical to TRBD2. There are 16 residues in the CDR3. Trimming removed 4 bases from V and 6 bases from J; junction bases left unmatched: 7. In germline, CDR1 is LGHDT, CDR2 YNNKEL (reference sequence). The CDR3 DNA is TGTGCCAGCAGCCCGGGACTAGCGGGGATGAGGGATACGCAGTATTTT. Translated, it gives CASSPGLAGMRDTQYF.

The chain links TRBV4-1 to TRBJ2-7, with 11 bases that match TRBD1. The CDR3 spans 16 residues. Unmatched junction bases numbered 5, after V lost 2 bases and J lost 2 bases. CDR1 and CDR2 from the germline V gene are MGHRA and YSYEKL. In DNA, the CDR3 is TGCGCCAGCAGCCAATCTCCGGGACAGGGGGCCTACGAGCAGTACTTC. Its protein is CASSQSPGQGAYEQYF.